The 32 T cell receptor beta chains in this list originate from one sample, sequenced in a study of regulatory T cells in long-lasting Graves disease. Sequencing libraries for TCR beta were prepared with iRepertoire HTBI primers and Arm-PCR of CDR3 regions. TCRdb re-called the multiplex PCR reads through MiXCR, storing one row per CDR3 protein. The data hold about 660,000 distinct CDR3 sequences, with approximately 31% observed a single time. Time point of the sample: persistent/refractory GD, antithyroid drugs over 5 years with positive TRAb. PBMC-extracted RNA yielded the TCR library. The sample here was peripheral blood mononuclear cells (PBMCs), taken when the disease was refractory, from a patient treated with antithyroid drugs. These receptors were taken from a female donor with Graves disease.

The chain combines TRBV12-3 or TRBV12-4 with TRBJ1-1; D is possibly TRBD1 (5 bases). The length of the CDR3 is 13 residues. The V end was cut by 7 bases, the J end by 0 bases, with 9 bases between. Here the CDR3 DNA reads TGTGCCAGCACGGGGCGACTGAACACTGAAGCTTTCTTT. It is translated as CASTGRLNTEAFF.

The chain employs TRBV6-1 and TRBJ1-4, with a weak D call TRBD1 (5 bases). Germline V gene sequence: CDR1 MNHNS, CDR2 SASEGT. V lost 3 bases, J lost 3 bases, and 23 bases lay in between. CDR3 length equals 19 residues. The CDR3 is CASSEHTRGSVKANEKLFF. CDR3 bases: TGTGCCAGCAGTGAGCACACCCGGGGGAGCGTAAAAGCTAATGAAAAACTGTTTTTT.

This clonotype showed up just a few times. The chain combines TRBV12-3 or TRBV12-4 with TRBJ2-1; either TRBD1 or TRBD2 may fit D (6 bases each). The CDR3 extends over 15 amino acids. The ends were cut back, 4 bases at V and 7 bases at J, with 17 bases in the middle. The CDR3 DNA is TGTGCCAGCAGTTCCGGGGGCAGCCCTGGTAATGAGCAGTTCTTC. The encoded protein is CASSSGGSPGNEQFF.

This clonotype has only a few counts. The rearrangement joins TRBV20-1 to TRBJ2-7; the match to TRBD2 covers 11 bases. In germline, CDR1 is DFQATT, CDR2 SNEGSKA (reference sequence). Germline trimming cut 3 bases from V and 3 bases from J; bases unmatched to any gene: 1. The CDR3 length is 13 residues. CDR3 loop: CSARTSGNYEQYF. The CDR3 DNA sequence: TGCAGTGCTAGGACTAGCGGGAACTACGAGCAGTACTTC.

The sample holds a few counts of this clonotype. The chain employs TRBV7-9 and TRBJ1-4; 7 bases map to TRBD1. CDR1 and CDR2 from the germline V gene are SEHNR and FQNEAQ (reference sequence). J was trimmed by 7 bases and V by 6 bases; bases with no gene match: 11. The CDR3 is 15 amino acids. The CDR3 sequence is CASSSSGTVGEKLFF. In DNA form, the CDR3 reads TGTGCCAGCAGTTCGTCCGGGACAGTTGGTGAAAAACTGTTTTTT.

This clonotype was seen just once. V and J are TRBV13 and TRBJ1-1; D uncertain. CDR3 length: 14 residues. V gave up 0 bases and J gave up 8 bases, with 13 bases separating them. Germline V gene sequence: CDR1 PRHDT, CDR2 FYEKMQ (reference sequence). CDR3 DNA sequence: TGTGCCAGCAGCTTAGGCCTTTTATCGAAGGAAGCTTTCTTT. As protein: CASSLGLLSKEAFF.

This clonotype showed up just a few times. The genes are TRBV18 and TRBJ1-5, with 7 bases fitting TRBD1. Trimming removed 3 bases from V and 6 bases from J; junction bases left unmatched: 8. The length of the CDR3 is 15 residues. Per germline, CDR1 KGHSH and CDR2 LQKENI. CDR3 protein: CASSPRRQGGQPQHF. The CDR3 coding sequence is TGTGCCAGCTCACCCCGAAGACAGGGAGGTCAGCCCCAGCATTTT.

The chain joins TRBV4-1 to TRBJ1-2, with TRBD1 identical over 8 bases. CDR3 length: 14 residues. Germline trimming cut 1 base from V and 8 bases from J; bases unmatched to any gene: 6. Per germline, CDR1 MGHRA and CDR2 YSYEKL. The CDR3 here is CASSQAPRGRGYTF. The CDR3 DNA reads as TGCGCCAGCAGCCAAGCACCCAGGGGGCGCGGCTACACCTTC.

The chain employs TRBV5-1 and TRBJ2-5, with 8 bases aligning to TRBD1. Germline-derived CDR1 and CDR2 are SGHRS and YFSETQ. The CDR3 contains 14 residues. Unmatched junction bases numbered 7, after V lost 2 bases and J lost 7 bases. CDR3 sequence reads: CASSFQGQVGTQYF. The CDR3 nucleotides are TGCGCCAGCAGCTTCCAGGGACAGGTGGGGACCCAGTACTTC. The whole variable domain, remainder taken from reference TRBV5-1 and TRBJ2-5, is KAGVTQTPRYLIKTRGQQVTLSCSPISGHRSVSWYQQTPGQGLQFLFEYFSETQRNKGNFPGRFSGRQFSNSRSEMNVSTLELGDSALYLCASSFQGQVGTQYFGPGTRLLVL.

The chain uses TRBV10-1 and TRBJ1-2, with 7 bases that match TRBD1. The V and J ends lost 8 bases and 3 bases, in that order; junction bases with no gene match: 6. Germline lookup yields CDR1 WNHNN and CDR2 SYGVQD (reference sequence). The CDR3 runs to 13 residues. In DNA form, the CDR3 reads TGCGCCAGCGAGAGGGACAGTGACTATGGCTACACCTTC. Residues: CASERDSDYGYTF.

This clonotype was seen only a few times. The gene calls are TRBV12-3 or TRBV12-4 and TRBJ2-7; D is possibly TRBD1 (6 bases). The CDR3 covers 14 residues. Trimming stripped 7 bases from V and 3 bases from J, with 16 bases between. CDR3 bases: TGTGCCAGCACCTCCCAGGGGTCGAGCTACGAGCAGTACTTC. Translated, it gives CASTSQGSSYEQYF.

The chain joins TRBV7-3 to TRBJ2-5; D unclear. The germline V gene encodes CDR1 SGHTA and CDR2 FQGTGA. The CDR3 consists of 14 residues. Trimming cost V 2 bases and J 2 bases, with 9 bases left between them. CDR3 sequence: CASSLLGQQETQYF. The CDR3 DNA reads as TGTGCCAGCAGCTTATTGGGCCAACAAGAGACCCAGTACTTC.

This clonotype has ten or more counts. V gene TRBV20-1 combines with J gene TRBJ2-7; D uncertain. CDR1 is DFQATT, CDR2 SNEGSKA, per germline (reference sequence). The CDR3 sequence is 13 residues long. Trimming removed 7 bases at V and 2 bases at J, with 15 bases between. The CDR3 coding sequence is TGCAGTGTAAGCCCAGGCGTGGCCTACGAGCAGTACTTC. It yields the protein CSVSPGVAYEQYF.

In its sample, this clonotype was seen once. The junction shows a germline mismatch at one end, possibly a read error. This rearrangement joins TRBV11-2 to TRBJ1-2, with a possible D match to TRBD1 (5 bases). Germline CDR1 is SGHAT and CDR2 is FQNNGV. CDR3 length equals 17 residues. The CDR3 loop is CASSFNRGAVLKNGHTF. The CDR3 DNA reads as TGTGCCAGCAGCTTTAACCGGGGCGCAGTCTTAAAAAATGGCCACACCTTC.

This clonotype was observed a handful of times. The chain is built from TRBV12-5 and TRBJ1-1; a possible D gene is TRBD1 (5 bases). V was trimmed by 6 bases and J by 4 bases, leaving 15 bases between them. CDR1 and CDR2 (germline): LGHNT, FRNRAP. The CDR3 spans 14 residues. Written as DNA, the CDR3 is TGTGCTAGTGGACTCCCCAGGGCGGGCACTGAAGCTTTCTTT. Its translation: CASGLPRAGTEAFF. The variable domain in full, with the rest retrieved from reference TRBV12-5 and TRBJ1-1, is DARVTQTPRHKVTEMGQEVTMRCQPILGHNTVFWYRQTMMQGLELLAYFRNRAPLDDSGMPKDRFSAEMPDATLATLKIQPSEPRDSAVYFCASGLPRAGTEAFFGQGTRLTVV.

This clonotype occurred many times. The J gene is TRBJ2-6, the V gene TRBV28, with 10 bases lining up with TRBD1. The CDR3 sequence is 17 residues long. From germline, CDR1 is MDHEN and CDR2 SYDVKM. Trimming at V came to 7 bases and at J to 1 base, leaving 7 bases not matched to a gene. CDR3 bases: TGTGCCAGCATGCCGGGACAGGGGTTTTCTGGGGCCAACGTCCTGACTTTC. Residues: CASMPGQGFSGANVLTF.

This clonotype was detected ten times or more. The J gene is TRBJ1-4, the V gene TRBV12-3 or TRBV12-4, with D maybe TRBD1 (5 bases). With 5 bases removed from V and 7 bases from J, the gap between germline ends came to 14 bases. The length of the CDR3 is 14 residues. The CDR3 loop is CASSPGMLFEKLFF. As DNA, the CDR3 is TGTGCCAGCAGTCCAGGGATGCTATTTGAAAAACTGTTTTTT.

This clonotype was seen only a few times. This sequence joins TRBV3-1 and TRBJ1-4, with 8 nucleotides matching TRBD1. The CDR3 loop spans 17 amino acids. Germline V gene data show CDR1 as LGHDT and CDR2 as YNNKEL (reference sequence). J was trimmed by 8 bases and V by 4 bases; bases with no gene match: 15. The DNA of the CDR3 is TGTGCCAGCAGCCCGATGCCCCCCGGGACAGGAGGAGAAAAACTGTTTTTT. This sequence encodes CASSPMPPGTGGEKLFF.

This sequence joins TRBV3-1 and TRBJ2-5; D is possibly TRBD1 or TRBD2 (6 bases each). Per germline, CDR1 LGHDT and CDR2 YNNKEL (reference sequence). Trimming removed 3 bases from V and 5 bases from J, with 19 bases in between. The CDR3 runs to 16 residues. The CDR3 loop is CASSQRQGRTGETQYF. In nucleotides, the CDR3 is TGTGCCAGCAGCCAGCGCCAGGGGAGGACGGGGGAGACCCAGTACTTC.

This clonotype was found a few times. The CDR3, as DNA: TGTGCCAGCAGCCCCGGACTAGCGGGAAGCAAGGCGGAGACCCAGTACTTC. It codes for CASSPGLAGSKAETQYF. The rearrangement links TRBV5-4 to TRBJ2-5; TRBD2 aligns across 12 bases. This CDR3 is 17 amino acids long. Germline CDR1 reads SGHNT; CDR2 reads YYREEE (reference sequence). With V trimmed by 4 bases and J by 5 bases, 12 bases remained unmatched. Supplemented by reference TRBV5-4 and TRBJ2-5, the full variable domain reads ETGVTQSPTHLIKTRGQQVTLRCSSQSGHNTVSWYQQALGQGPQFIFQYYREEENGRGNFPPRFSGLQFPNYSSELNVNALELDDSALYLCASSPGLAGSKAETQYFGPGTRLLVL.

This clonotype has more than one count but fewer than ten. J is TRBJ2-4 and V is TRBV29-1; weak D call: TRBD2 (5 bases). V was trimmed by 4 bases and J by 1 base, leaving 20 bases between them. CDR1 is SQVTM, CDR2 ANQGSEA, per germline. This CDR3 contains 17 residues. The CDR3 spells CSVADPSSKEAKNIQYF. Written as DNA, the CDR3 is TGCAGCGTTGCCGACCCCTCTAGCAAAGAGGCCAAAAACATTCAGTACTTC.

The gene calls are TRBV15 and TRBJ1-1; D might be TRBD1 (5 bases). The CDR3 runs 15 residues. V dropped 0 bases and J dropped 5 bases, with 13 bases sitting between them. Per the germline V gene, CDR1 is LNHNV and CDR2 is YYDKDF (reference sequence). This CDR3 is CATSREQGFGTEAFF. The CDR3 region has the DNA TGTGCCACCAGCAGAGAGCAGGGTTTCGGGACTGAAGCTTTCTTT.

This clonotype was detected only a few times. The V gene is TRBV27, the J gene TRBJ2-7, with D perhaps matching TRBD1 (6 bases). Germline assignment: CDR1 MNHEY and CDR2 SMNVEV (reference sequence). V was clipped by 0 bases and J by 2 bases, with 14 bases between them. This CDR3 has 16 residues. CDR3 bases: TGTGCCAGCAGTTTATCCCAGGGGTCATGGCCCTACGAGCAGTACTTC. Protein product: CASSLSQGSWPYEQYF.

The chain has TRBV6-9 and TRBJ1-5, with D perhaps TRBD1 (6 bases). The CDR3 length is 18 residues. CDR1 MNHGY and CDR2 SVAAGI come from the germline V gene. Between the trimmed V and J ends, which lost 3 bases and 1 base, there was a span of 19 bases. The CDR3 region is CASSYILRGGRSNQPQHF. The DNA of the CDR3 is TGTGCCAGCAGTTACATACTTAGGGGGGGAAGGAGCAATCAGCCCCAGCATTTT.

V usage is TRBV5-8 and J usage is TRBJ2-3, with 12 bases lining up with TRBD2. Germline V gene lookup returns CDR1 SGHTS and CDR2 YDEGEE. CDR3 length: 16 residues. V lost 4 bases, J lost 6 bases, and 9 bases stayed unmatched. In DNA, the CDR3 is TGTGCCAGCAGCGTGGGCCGACTAGCGGGAGACGATACGCAGTATTTT. Protein sequence: CASSVGRLAGDDTQYF.

The sample holds many counts of this clonotype. The rearrangement joins TRBV18 to TRBJ2-5; D remains ambiguous. CDR3 size: 11 residues. Germline V CDR1 and CDR2: KGHSH, LQKENI. Trimming stripped 8 bases from V and 3 bases from J, with 7 bases between. The CDR3 nucleotides read TGTGCCAGCAGTCCCAAAGAGACCCAGTACTTC. This sequence encodes CASSPKETQYF.

The chain combines TRBV5-1 with TRBJ2-2; possible D gene TRBD1, 7 bases. V dropped 1 base and J dropped 6 bases, with 16 bases sitting between them. The length of the CDR3 is 16 residues. CDR1 is SGHRS, CDR2 YFSETQ, per germline. In nucleotides, the CDR3 is TGCGCCAGCAGCTTGCTGAGACTAGGGGGCCCCGGGGAGCTGTTTTTT. This translates into CASSLLRLGGPGELFF.

A few counts support this clonotype. The gene calls are TRBV30 and TRBJ2-4; possibly TRBD1 or TRBD2 for D (5 bases each). V lost 2 bases, J lost 3 bases, and 8 bases lay in between. The CDR3 has 13 amino acids. From germline, CDR1 is GTSNPN and CDR2 SVGIG (reference sequence). The CDR3 spells CAWSQGDKNIQYF. The CDR3, as DNA: TGTGCCTGGAGTCAGGGAGACAAAAACATTCAGTACTTC.

The V and J genes are TRBV15 and TRBJ1-2; 7 positions match TRBD1. With 5 bases clipped from V and 3 bases from J, the junction kept 12 bases outside the gene matches. This CDR3 comprises 16 residues. CDR1 is LNHNV, CDR2 YYDKDF, per germline (reference sequence). The CDR3 bases are TGTGCCACCAGCGCAGGGGGGATTGAGGCGGACTATGGCTACACCTTC. It encodes CATSAGGIEADYGYTF.

Ten or more counts support this clonotype. The chain is built from TRBV12-5 and TRBJ1-1, with D possibly TRBD1 on 5 matching bases. The ends were cut back, 0 bases at V and 5 bases at J, with 13 bases in the middle. The CDR3 runs to 15 residues. Germline-derived CDR1 and CDR2 are LGHNT and FRNRAP. CDR3 nucleotides: TGTGCTAGTGGTTTGGTACTACAGAAGGGGACTGAAGCTTTCTTT. It translates to CASGLVLQKGTEAFF.

V usage is TRBV5-4 and J usage is TRBJ2-4; TRBD1 matches 8 bases. The tail of the sequence fits TRBJ2-7 better, so the J call may be wrong. Per germline, CDR1 SGHNT and CDR2 YYREEE (reference sequence). This CDR3 has 15 residues. CDR3 protein: CASSLGRQGRYEQYF. The CDR3 coding sequence is TGTGCCAGCAGCTTGGGGCGACAGGGGAGGTACGAGCAGTACTTC.

This clonotype turned up a few times. This rearrangement joins TRBV29-1 to TRBJ1-1; 7 nucleotides align to TRBD1. This CDR3 is 13 amino acids long. After removal of 3 bases from V and 1 base from J, the junction contained 2 bases not matched to a gene. Germline CDR1 is SQVTM and CDR2 is ANQGSEA. The CDR3 region has the DNA TGCAGCGTTGAGACAGGGCAGAACACTGAAGCTTTCTTT. This translates into CSVETGQNTEAFF.